One sample yielded the 28 T cell receptor beta chains listed below, sequenced in a study of control samples from healthy donors and cancer patients. Some clones are missing from TCRdb's copy, which holds only in-frame ones; the method was immunoSEQ multiplex PCR. Of some 200,000 clones in the sample, roughly 94% were seen once. Sequences were obtained from blood. The origin of the receptors is a man between 50 and 59 years old in good health.

This clone was seen only once. The chain employs TRBV2 and TRBJ1-1; D gene uncertain. V lost 7 bases to trimming and J lost 1 base, with 10 bases between them. The germline CDR1 and CDR2 sequences are SNHLY and FYNNEI. CDR3 size: 13 residues. CDR3 in DNA: TGTGCCAGCAATGGAGGGCAGAACACTGAAGCTTTCTTT. Translation gives CASNGGQNTEAFF.

The chain uses TRBV9 and TRBJ2-6, with a weak D call TRBD1 (5 bases). Germline CDR1 and CDR2: SGDLS and YYNGEE. This CDR3 is 18 amino acids long. V was cut by 0 bases and J by 0 bases, with 13 bases left in between. This CDR3 reads CASSVGARESSGANVLTF. CDR3 coding DNA: TGTGCCAGCAGCGTAGGCGCCAGGGAAAGCTCTGGGGCCAACGTCCTGACTTTC.

The CDR3 region is CASSLAQGAMNTEAFF. In nucleotides, the CDR3 is TGCGCCAGCAGCTTGGCGCAGGGGGCGATGAACACTGAAGCTTTCTTT. V gene TRBV5-1 combines with J gene TRBJ1-1, with 8 bases that match TRBD1. Per the germline V gene, CDR1 is SGHRS and CDR2 is YFSETQ. The V gene end was trimmed by 0 bases and the J gene end by 0 bases; junction bases not matched to a gene: 4. This CDR3 is built from 16 residues.

The rearrangement uses TRBV5-5 and TRBJ2-1; D is uncertain. Germline CDR1 is SGHKS and CDR2 is YYEKEE (reference sequence). The CDR3 loop spans 15 amino acids. The V gene lost 3 bases and the J gene lost 5 bases, with 15 bases spanning the gap. As DNA, the CDR3 is TGTGCCAGCAGCTCGCAGGTACAGATTAACAATGAGCAGTTCTTC. Its translation is CASSSQVQINNEQFF.

The V call is TRBV6-5, the J call TRBJ1-5; D ambiguous. The germline V gene has CDR1 MNHEY and CDR2 SVGAGI. V shed 0 bases and J shed 7 bases, with 7 bases lying between them. There are 13 residues in the CDR3. Here the CDR3 DNA reads TGTGCCAGCAGTTACTCGTGGGGACAGCCCCAGCATTTT. It specifies CASSYSWGQPQHF.

The V call is TRBV5-1, the J call TRBJ1-1; D might be TRBD1 (5 bases). The germline V and J ends were trimmed by 8 bases and 0 bases, with 11 bases remaining between them. Germline V lookup: CDR1 SGHRS, CDR2 YFSETQ. The CDR3 runs to 13 residues. The CDR3 DNA reads TGCGCCAGTAAGATAGGGGTGAACACTGAAGCTTTCTTT. It encodes CASKIGVNTEAFF.

The chain is built from TRBV10-3 and TRBJ1-2, with TRBD1 matching 10 bases. This CDR3 is built from 16 residues. Losses at the gene ends were 2 bases for V and 5 bases for J; bases not matched to a gene: 8. Per germline, CDR1 ENHRY and CDR2 SYGVKD. The CDR3 DNA follows: TGTGCCATCAGTGAGGGGACAGGGGATTCATGGTATGGCTACACCTTC. It yields the protein CAISEGTGDSWYGYTF.

The table lists this clone with a count of one. The rearrangement links TRBV6-5 to TRBJ1-6; D remains unclear. This CDR3 has 15 amino acids. Germline loops: CDR1 MNHEY, CDR2 SVGAGI. V lost 0 bases to trimming and J lost 9 bases, with 12 bases between them. Written as DNA, the CDR3 is TGTGCCAGCAGTTACTCCGGCCAAGCAGGTTCACCCCTCCACTTT. Translation: CASSYSGQAGSPLHF.

This clone was seen a single time. The V and J genes are TRBV11-2 and TRBJ1-3; D is unclear. Germline V lookup: CDR1 SGHAT, CDR2 FQNNGV. The CDR3 contains 15 residues. V lost 1 base and J 0 bases, leaving 7 bases between the germline ends. The CDR3 DNA follows: TGTGCCAGCAGCTTAGGTTGGGGCTCTGGAAACACCATATATTTT. As protein: CASSLGWGSGNTIYF.

V usage is TRBV5-1 and J usage is TRBJ1-2; D gene unclear. Deletions cut 4 bases from V and 0 bases from J, with 13 bases between. The CDR3 has 15 amino acids. Germline-derived CDR1 and CDR2 are SGHRS and YFSETQ. CDR3 sequence (DNA): TGCGCCAGCAGCCACCGGTGGGGTTCTAACTATGGCTACACCTTC. This gives the protein CASSHRWGSNYGYTF. Full variable domain (remainder filled in from reference TRBV5-1 and TRBJ1-2): KAGVTQTPRYLIKTRGQQVTLSCSPISGHRSVSWYQQTPGQGLQFLFEYFSETQRNKGNFPGRFSGRQFSNSRSEMNVSTLELGDSALYLCASSHRWGSNYGYTFGSGTRLTVV.

The V gene is TRBV7-6, the J gene TRBJ2-5; D gene uncertain. Germline assignment: CDR1 SGHVS and CDR2 FNYEAQ. V dropped 5 bases and J dropped 5 bases, with 12 bases sitting between them. CDR3 length: 13 amino acids. The chain's CDR3 is CASSALLRETQYF. CDR3 coding DNA: TGTGCCAGCAGCGCACTATTAAGGGAGACCCAGTACTTC.

V usage is TRBV10-3 and J usage is TRBJ1-2, with D uncertain. CDR1 and CDR2 (germline): ENHRY, SYGVKD. The CDR3 is made up of 13 amino acids. Trimming left V 5 bases short and J 3 bases short, with 10 bases between. CDR3 nucleotides: TGTGCCATCAGTAAAATTTCGGACTATGGCTACACCTTC. Encoded protein: CAISKISDYGYTF.

The rearrangement joins TRBV11-2 to TRBJ1-5; D is ambiguous. Germline-derived CDR1 and CDR2 are SGHAT and FQNNGV. The length of the CDR3 is 13 residues. V was cut by 2 bases and J by 6 bases, with 8 bases left in between. The CDR3 loop reads CASSLTEGQPQHF. In nucleotides, the CDR3 is TGTGCCAGCAGCTTAACGGAGGGTCAGCCCCAGCATTTT.

V usage is TRBV3-1 (or the pseudogene TRBV3-2) and J usage is TRBJ2-5; 7 bases are shared with TRBD2. From germline, CDR1 is LGHDT and CDR2 YNNKEL (reference sequence). The CDR3 totals 12 residues. V lost 8 bases, J lost 3 bases, and 3 bases stayed unmatched. This CDR3 is CASGGDEETQYF. The CDR3 region has the DNA TGTGCCAGCGGGGGGGACGAAGAGACCCAGTACTTC.

The chain is built from TRBV6-5 and TRBJ1-2; tentative D call: TRBD1 (6 bases). The CDR3 extends over 14 amino acids. Looked up from germline, CDR1 is MNHEY and CDR2 is SVGAGI. Trimming cost V 6 bases and J 4 bases, with 15 bases left between them. CDR3 region: CASRLQGGGYGYTF. The CDR3 DNA reads TGTGCCAGCAGACTACAGGGCGGCGGCTATGGCTACACCTTC.

The CDR3 loop reads CASSRHPPSSGNTIYF. CDR3 DNA sequence: TGTGCCAGCAGTCGACACCCGCCATCCTCTGGAAACACCATATATTTT. The chain links TRBV6-2 or TRBV6-3 to TRBJ1-3; unclear D gene. The CDR3 is 16 amino acids. CDR1 is MNHEY and CDR2 is SVGEGT in the germline V gene. V was pared by 5 bases and J by 0 bases, with 14 bases between.

The V gene is TRBV14, the J gene TRBJ1-1; D perhaps matches TRBD1 (5 bases). The CDR3 runs 14 residues. Between the trimmed V and J ends, which lost 2 bases and 5 bases, there was a span of 12 bases. Germline CDR1 and CDR2: SGHDN and FVKESK. The CDR3 DNA is TGTGCCAGCAGCCAACGGGACGTGTGGACTGAAGCTTTCTTT. Its translation: CASSQRDVWTEAFF.

The chain combines TRBV21-1 with TRBJ1-4; the table's TRBD1 call for D was not verified on the DNA. TRBV21-1 is tagged as a pseudogene. The CDR3 is made up of 15 amino acids. The CDR3 DNA is TGTGCCAGCAGCGCCCGACAGGGAAATAATGAAAAACTGTTTTTT. Its protein is CASSARQGNNEKLFF.

The J gene is TRBJ1-3, the V gene TRBV6-2 or TRBV6-3, with unresolved D. V was shortened by 2 bases and J by 5 bases, with 7 bases between the two germline ends. The germline CDR1 and CDR2 sequences are MNHEY and SVGEGT. This CDR3 is built from 13 residues. This chain's CDR3 is CASSYPARNTIYF. The CDR3, as DNA: TGTGCCAGCAGTTACCCGGCCAGAAACACCATATATTTT.

The chain combines TRBV28 with TRBJ1-5, with D unclear. This CDR3 is 14 amino acids long. V dropped 3 bases and J dropped 5 bases, with 11 bases sitting between them. Germline CDR1 reads MDHEN; CDR2 reads SYDVKM. DNA for the CDR3: TGTGCCAGCAGTTTTGTGGCGGAAGATCAGCCCCAGCATTTT. This translates into CASSFVAEDQPQHF.

J is TRBJ2-5 and V is TRBV19; the D is unclear. CDR3 length: 13 amino acids. Looked up from germline, CDR1 is LNHDA and CDR2 is SQIVND (reference sequence). The ends were cut back, 9 bases at V and 2 bases at J, with 13 bases in the middle. The CDR3 loop is CASKKPEQETQYF. Written as DNA, the CDR3 is TGTGCCAGCAAAAAGCCCGAGCAAGAGACCCAGTACTTC.

The chain employs TRBV5-1 and TRBJ1-1; D not certain. CDR3 length: 15 amino acids. Trimming stripped 1 base from V and 1 base from J, with 11 bases between. Germline CDR1 SGHRS, CDR2 YFSETQ. CDR3 in amino acids: CASSLIEGKNTEAFF. The DNA of the CDR3 is TGCGCCAGCAGCTTGATAGAGGGCAAGAACACTGAAGCTTTCTTT.

This clone has a single count. The V call is TRBV5-5, the J call TRBJ2-7, with no clear D. V gave up 2 bases and J gave up 4 bases, with 16 bases separating them. There are 15 residues in the CDR3. CDR1 and CDR2 (germline): SGHKS, YYEKEE (reference sequence). The CDR3 spells CASSLGSGAIYEQYF. The CDR3 DNA is TGTGCCAGCAGCTTAGGGTCAGGTGCGATTTACGAGCAGTACTTC.

This clone was seen a single time. The rearrangement links TRBV29-1 to TRBJ2-7, with unresolved D. Per germline, CDR1 SQVTM and CDR2 ANQGSEA. The V and J ends lost 6 bases and 6 bases respectively, with 12 bases between them. This CDR3 comprises 11 residues. The DNA of the CDR3 is TGCAGCGTCTACATCTCGGGCGAGCAGTACTTC. Protein: CSVYISGEQYF.

The chain recombines TRBV2 with TRBJ2-1, with D possibly TRBD1 on 6 matching bases. Per the germline V gene, CDR1 is SNHLY and CDR2 is FYNNEI. The CDR3 contains 15 residues. The germline V and J ends were trimmed by 6 bases and 1 base, with 13 bases remaining between them. For the CDR3, the DNA is TGTGCCAGCAGGTCACAGGGTAGTTCCTACAATGAGCAGTTCTTC. Encoded protein: CASRSQGSSYNEQFF.

The rearrangement uses TRBV7-3 and TRBJ1-2, with a possible D match to TRBD1 (6 bases). Between the trimmed V and J ends, which lost 0 bases and 2 bases, there was a span of 10 bases. Germline values: CDR1 SGHTA, CDR2 FQGTGA. There are 15 residues in the CDR3. The CDR3 bases are TGTGCCAGCAGCTTAACTGGGGACAAGAACTATGGCTACACCTTC. Its translation: CASSLTGDKNYGYTF.

The CDR3 nucleotides are TGCAGCGGCCACAGGGGGCAAGAGACCCAGTACTTC. Its translation: CSGHRGQETQYF. The chain couples TRBV29-1 to TRBJ2-5; 8 bases fit TRBD1. Germline V gene lookup returns CDR1 SQVTM and CDR2 ANQGSEA. CDR3 length equals 12 residues. The J segment lost 2 bases and the V segment lost 7 bases, leaving 3 bases of the junction unmatched.

The genes are TRBV27 and TRBJ1-4; 8 nucleotides match TRBD1. Germline values: CDR1 MNHEY, CDR2 SMNVEV (reference sequence). V lost 3 bases, J lost 8 bases, and 5 bases stayed unmatched. The CDR3 consists of 14 residues. The CDR3 sequence: CASSFRQGREKLFF. The CDR3 nucleotides are TGTGCCAGCAGTTTTCGACAGGGGAGAGAAAAACTGTTTTTT.